The TCR beta chain described here comes from a study of CD8 T cells in ankylosing spondylitis. This CDR3 comprises 15 residues. Germline V CDR1 and CDR2: SQVTM, ANQGSEA. V was pared by 7 bases and J by 10 bases, with 23 bases between. This clonotype has a count of ten or more. TCRdb ran MiXCR on the 5' RACE reads and lists one entry per CDR3 protein. The data contain around 230,000 distinct CDR3 sequences, approximately 8% of them singletons. The V and J genes are TRBV29-1 and TRBJ1-6; a weak D match, TRBD1 (5 bases). The clonotype was recovered from a female donor with ankylosing spondylitis or in good health (not recorded which). Sequencing was carried out using blood, either unsorted or a sorted T cell fraction (not recorded which). In DNA, the CDR3 is TGCAGCGCCGAAAATCCGGCAGGGTGGTGCTCACCCCTCCACTTT. This codes for CSAENPAGWCSPLHF.